Given below is one T cell receptor (beta chain) in context. What antigen it recognizes has not been identified. There are no base qualities to consult, and no much larger clone falls within one base. This sample stems from a study of persistence of HIV-infected CD4 T cells (dated by TCRdb to about 2020). For the study in its entirety: Suppressive ART had been received by participants for a median of roughly eight years. Peripheral blood samples of up to about 180 mL were collected at multiple time points, except for a couple of participants, who underwent leukapheresis at a single time point. The study isolated CMV- and HIV-1 Gag-responding CD4+ T cells from ART-treated individuals to examine antigen-driven clonal expansion of HIV-1-infected cells. TCRbeta sequencing assessed the clonality of all cells in each sorted population, while proviral sequencing assessed the clonality of infected cells. Cross-participant TCR cluster analysis included 8 participants for CMV and over five participants for Gag.

This specimen's treatment or condition label, interpreted: suppressive antiretroviral therapy. Cells were stimulated with lysates of CMV-infected fibroblasts at about 9.6 ug/mL. Sorting of responding CD4+ T cells was based on upregulation of both CD40 ligand and CD69. HIV-1-infected adults in whom suppressive ART had been started during chronic infection were enrolled as participants. For at least 4 years, participants had undetectable plasma HIV-1 RNA, below 50 copies/mL. To be included, participants needed a CD4+ T cell count above 400 cells/uL and a positive CMV serology. Before stimulation, PBMCs were isolated using density centrifugation and depleted of CD8+ T cells. Stimulation of CD8-depleted PBMCs was carried out for about 19 hours with anti-CD28/CD49d costimulation, CD40-blocking antibody and enfuvirtide, to prevent new infections. Sorting was done on either a Beckman Coulter MoFlo Legacy or an XDP sorter, and propidium iodide was used to exclude dead cells. Genomic DNA was extracted using the QIAamp DNA Mini Kit for samples with more than one million cells and using the Quick-DNA Microprep Kit for all other samples.

TCRbeta repertoires were sequenced from genomic DNA with the immunoSEQ hsTCRB assay version 4 in survey mode. For TCRbeta sequencing, genomic DNA was diluted to approximately 9.6 ng/uL, and up to 1 ug was used per sample. The study's processing was this. ImmunoSeq Analyzer 3.0 was used for analysis of TCRbeta data, and diversity was computed on productive nucleotide rearrangements. The improved Chao index was used to estimate lower-bound TCR diversity, and the Gini coefficient was used to estimate clonality using the Immunarch R package. Different nucleotide rearrangements encoding the same CDR3beta amino acid sequence were counted as distinct clonotypes. TCRbeta sequences significantly enriched in antigen-responding cells relative to anti-CD3/anti-CD28-activated cells were identified by differential abundance analysis. Using predicted peptide-MHC specificity as the basis, GLIPH2 grouped TCRs into clusters, both for each participant individually and for the merged data sets that combined participants. As stored in TCRdb, this immuneACCESS dataset retains in-frame rearrangements with V and J assigned. A fraction of the clones does not appear; measured against another copy, unresolved V genes explain less than half of the discrepancy, and the remainder lacks a known reason. V, J and clone size are taken as reported in that table, and D and trimming were inferred from the DNA itself. This sample comprises under 20,000 clones, less than 65% of them detected only once. Of the sample, 7% to 9% is held by the ten largest clones.

Study-level results and caveats: Significantly lower TCRbeta richness was observed in CMV- and Gag-responding cells than in anti-CD3/anti-CD28-responding cells, and higher oligoclonality was observed in CMV-responding cells than in CD3/CD28-stimulated and Gag-responding cells. Within the same sorted populations, how oligoclonal the TCRs were correlated with how oligoclonal the proviruses were. Degenerate expanded CDR3beta sequences were enriched in antigen-responding cells, suggesting convergent selection of CD4+ responses to CMV and Gag. Bulk TCR analyses could not be limited to the rare CMV-responding cells that actually contained HIV-1 proviruses. Only a small number of individuals took part in the study, and only a limited range of antigens was tested.

The CDR3 goes from the cysteine to the phenylalanine over 15 residues. Solely the CDR3 DNA is kept, with 45 bases framed from the first base. As encoded in the germline V gene, CDR1 is SGHDT while CDR2 is YYEEEE. Ends trimmed: V by 0 bases, J by 8 bases; bases unmatched to a gene: 2. The chain links TRBV5-6 with TRBJ1-6; the central 10 bases match TRBD1. The specimen comprised CD4+ T cells sorted from PBMCs after roughly 17-hour stimulation, sampled from a patient who received antiretroviral therapy. The cell subset or site label, as the study defines it: CD40L+CD69+ CD4 T cells responding to CMV lysate. The clonotype comes from an adult woman with HIV who was CMV-seropositive. CDR3 sequence: CASSLGTGGYSPLHF. The sequence in DNA is TGTGCCAGCAGCTTGGGGACAGGGGGGTATTCACCCCTCCACTTT.